The T cell receptor (beta chain) described here comes from a study of T cells in women clearing cervical HPV infection. Study-level information: Blood came at first lesion visit for cases, post-clearance for controls.

The data were produced by immunoSEQ multiplex PCR, yet TCRdb's version contains in-frame clones alone and is incomplete. The specimen's table records roughly 25,000 clones. The TCR comes from a woman aged 18 to 75 with a cervical HPV16 infection that either progressed to CIN3+ or cleared (not recorded which). The sample taken for sequencing was blood buffy coat.

The CDR3 sequence is CASSLQGGTTDTQYF. The covered CDR3 bases are TGTGCCAGCAGCTTACAGGGGGGAACCACAGATACG. The rearrangement links TRBV5-8 to TRBJ2-3; TRBD1 matches at 8 bases. The read ends 3 residues early relative to the CDR3; the germline J gene fills the gap. CDR1 is SGHTS, CDR2 YDEGEE, per germline. The CDR3 has 15 residues. J was trimmed by 2 bases and V by 2 bases; bases with no gene match: 4.